This T cell receptor (beta chain) was profiled in a study of blood T cell repertoires in COVID-19. Whole-study context: Spain, Italy and the United States supplied samples that represented acute and convalescent COVID-19. In each case, the material was cDNA or gDNA derived from T cells, B-cell-depleted T cells, or PBMCs.

Germline assignment: CDR1 SQVTM and CDR2 ANQGSEA. The CDR3 contains 14 residues. Trimming removed 3 bases at V and 0 bases at J, with 11 bases between. Authors' analysis steps: Reference gene primer amplification yielded estimated nucleated cell counts. Some clones are missing from TCRdb's copy, which holds only in-frame ones; the method was immunoSEQ multiplex PCR. The V and J calls and clone size were taken over from that table, and D and trimming were inferred from the DNA. The sample holds roughly 30,000 clones, just over 90% seen once. Input material: peripheral blood. V usage is TRBV29-1 and J usage is TRBJ1-1; D not certain. The sequence was obtained from a man in his sixties with acute or convalescent COVID-19. The CDR3 DNA follows: TGCAGCGTTGATTGGAGGTTTATGAACACTGAAGCTTTCTTT. Translated: CSVDWRFMNTEAFF.